Each of the 14 T cell receptor beta chains below was sequenced from the same sample in a study of identical twins. A single record per CDR3 protein comes from TCRdb applying MiXCR to the 5' RACE reads. The repertoire holds roughly 1,500,000 distinct CDR3 sequences, with around a third as singletons. What was sequenced was cord blood. The receptor set was obtained from a newborn girl in good health.

CDR3 DNA: TGTGCCATCAGTGAGACAGGGGACCATGAAGCTTTCTTT. Residues: CAISETGDHEAFF. The chain joins TRBV10-3 to TRBJ1-1, with 7 bases lining up with TRBD1. Germline CDR1 and CDR2: ENHRY and SYGVKD. Unmatched junction bases numbered 4, after V lost 2 bases and J lost 7 bases. This CDR3 is 13 amino acids long.

V is TRBV20-1 and J is TRBJ1-2; TRBD1 matches at 7 bases. The V gene end was trimmed by 5 bases and the J gene end by 3 bases; junction bases not matched to a gene: 12. In germline, CDR1 is DFQATT, CDR2 SNEGSKA (reference sequence). The CDR3 length is 15 residues. Here the CDR3 reads CSAPRGLKRDYGYTF. The CDR3, as DNA: TGCAGTGCTCCCAGGGGGTTAAAGAGGGACTATGGCTACACCTTC.

This clonotype was observed at least ten times. This chain joins TRBV20-1 and TRBJ2-3; no clear D. Germline V lookup: CDR1 DFQATT, CDR2 SNEGSKA (reference sequence). Trimming pared 4 bases from V and 0 bases from J, leaving 5 bases between. This CDR3 has 12 residues. CDR3 amino acids: CSAIQSTDTQYF. The CDR3 bases are TGCAGTGCTATCCAGAGCACAGATACGCAGTATTTT.

CDR3 amino acids: CASSLDPPGGNTEAFF. In DNA form, the CDR3 reads TGCGCCAGCAGCTTGGATCCCCCGGGGGGAAACACTGAAGCTTTCTTT. The V gene is TRBV5-1, the J gene TRBJ1-1, with D possibly TRBD1 on 5 matching bases. Germline CDR1 and CDR2: SGHRS and YFSETQ. The length of the CDR3 is 16 residues. With 0 bases removed from V and 2 bases from J, the gap between germline ends came to 14 bases.

This clonotype was found a few times. The chain is built from TRBV2 and TRBJ2-3, with D possibly being TRBD2 (5 bases). The CDR3 covers 16 residues. Germline-derived CDR1 and CDR2 are SNHLY and FYNNEI. The V and J ends lost 2 bases and 0 bases respectively, with 12 bases between them. CDR3 sequence (DNA): TGTGCCAGCAGTGAAAGCGGTCTCCTTAGCACAGATACGCAGTATTTT. Encoded protein: CASSESGLLSTDTQYF.

The sample holds a few counts of this clonotype. The chain carries TRBV12-3 or TRBV12-4 and TRBJ2-7; D is perhaps TRBD1 (6 bases). The J call may be faulty, since TRBJ2-5 better matches the DNA end. The CDR3 covers 14 residues. This CDR3 reads CASSRTGKRETQYF. The CDR3 DNA reads as TGTGCCAGCAGCCGAACAGGGAAGAGAGAGACCCAGTACTTC.

The chain couples TRBV7-8 to TRBJ1-5; 8 bases agree with TRBD1. CDR1 is SGHVS, CDR2 FQNEAQ, per germline. Germline trimming cut 3 bases from V and 6 bases from J; bases unmatched to any gene: 4. This CDR3 has 14 amino acids. CDR3 nucleotides: TGTGCCAGCAGCTTCCGGGACAGGAGTCAGCCCCAGCATTTT. This gives the protein CASSFRDRSQPQHF.

V gene TRBV12-3 or TRBV12-4 combines with J gene TRBJ1-6, with D tentatively TRBD1 (5 bases). Trimming took 1 base from V and 6 from J, leaving 13 bases between them. There are 16 residues in the CDR3. CDR3 in DNA: TGTGCCAGCAGTTTAGGGGGACGGTGGGGTAATTCACCCCTCCACTTT. Its translation: CASSLGGRWGNSPLHF.

This clonotype was counted only a few times. J is TRBJ1-4 and V is TRBV19, with TRBD1 matching 8 bases. Per the germline V gene, CDR1 is LNHDA and CDR2 is SQIVND (reference sequence). Losses at the gene ends were 3 bases for V and 4 bases for J; bases not matched to a gene: 4. This CDR3 region has 15 residues. The CDR3 reads CASSIRDRINEKLFF. The CDR3 DNA follows: TGTGCCAGTAGTATCCGGGACAGGATTAATGAAAAACTGTTTTTT.

This chain uses TRBV27 with TRBJ2-2; D is ambiguous. Per germline, CDR1 MNHEY and CDR2 SMNVEV (reference sequence). CDR3 size: 12 residues. V was cut by 5 bases and J by 13 bases, with 14 bases left in between. CDR3 residues: CASSITDGPLFF. As DNA, the CDR3 is TGTGCCAGCAGTATCACCGACGGCCCGCTGTTTTTT.

This clonotype has just a few counts. The chain recombines TRBV4-1 with TRBJ2-2, with D possibly TRBD2 on 6 matching bases. Germline lookup yields CDR1 MGHRA and CDR2 YSYEKL. The V end lost 1 base, the J end lost 8 bases, and 11 bases lay between the germline ends. The CDR3 loop spans 14 amino acids. The CDR3 bases are TGCGCCAGCAGCCAAGGAAGTCTAGCGGGGGAGCTGTTTTTT. It yields the protein CASSQGSLAGELFF.

The CDR3: CSVRLPLAGGNEQYF. The CDR3 coding sequence is TGCAGTGTCCGATTACCCCTAGCGGGAGGGAATGAGCAGTACTTC. This chain uses TRBV20-1 with TRBJ2-5, with TRBD2 identical over 12 bases. CDR3 length: 15 residues. Germline CDR1 reads DFQATT; CDR2 reads SNEGSKA (reference sequence). V trimming: 7 bases; J trimming: 11 bases; junction bases outside the gene matches: 17.

This clonotype was seen more than once but under ten times. V gene TRBV10-3 combines with J gene TRBJ1-5; 7 bases line up with TRBD1. V trimming: 5 bases; J trimming: 0 bases; junction bases outside the gene matches: 4. The CDR3 covers 15 residues. CDR1 and CDR2 from the germline V gene are ENHRY and SYGVKD. CDR3: CAISNRDSSNQPQHF. DNA of the CDR3: TGTGCCATCAGTAACCGGGACAGTAGCAATCAGCCCCAGCATTTT.

The chain recombines TRBV9 with TRBJ2-3; TRBD2 agrees at 10 bases. There are 16 residues in the CDR3. Germline lookup yields CDR1 SGDLS and CDR2 YYNGEE. Germline trimming cut 4 bases from V and 2 bases from J; bases unmatched to any gene: 7. The CDR3 loop reads CASSQREGRHTDTQYF. DNA for the CDR3: TGTGCCAGCAGCCAGCGGGAGGGCCGGCACACAGATACGCAGTATTTT.